This TCR beta chain came from a study of human T cells and chemical hapten exposure. Overall study context: Scalp application of diphenylcyclopropenone was performed weekly in patients across the entire approximately 24-week study. Largely, small differences in pooled library volume made per-sample TCR yields vary.

As concerns this clonotype: Its specificity is not known.

Described time point: patch test 2, 6 weeks after DPC sensitization. As to treatment: therapeutic diphenylcyclopropenone sensitization with weekly scalp DPC. Total RNA was extracted from unfractionated whole blood. Findings of the study overall: Patch test score was positively correlated with the counts of TCRs that had expanded at PT1.

TCRdb re-analysed the RACE reads in MiXCR, keeping a single row per CDR3 protein. This sample has about 42,000 distinct CDR3 sequences, with 9.5% to 10% found just once. Germline V gene lookup returns CDR1 DFQATT and CDR2 SNEGSKA (reference sequence). Deletions cut 1 base from V and 0 bases from J, with 7 bases between. This CDR3 is 15 amino acids long. The sample in question was whole blood, obtained in connection with sensitization to the hapten diphenylcyclopropenone (DPC). The rearrangement joins TRBV20-1 to TRBJ2-6, with D possibly being TRBD2 (5 bases). The TCR originated in a woman aged 25 to 39 with alopecia areata. Some clones in this sample may be carry-over from other donors' samples. CDR3 region: CSARVGSSGANVLTF. CDR3 DNA sequence: TGCAGTGCTAGAGTAGGGAGCTCTGGGGCCAACGTCCTGACTTTC.